These 10 T cell receptor beta chains share one sample of origin, sequenced in a study of OX40 agonist ivuxolimab in advanced cancers. Sequencing was performed with immunoSEQ multiplex PCR; in TCRdb, only in-frame clones are kept and a portion is missing. The table has 9,500 to 14,000 clones, roughly 77% seen once. The material was CD4+ or CD8+ T cells sorted from blood, obtained in a trial of the OX40 agonist ivuxolimab. Every receptor here comes from an adult with an advanced solid tumor such as melanoma, head and neck, liver or kidney cancer.

This clone was detected only a few times. The V and J genes are TRBV9 and TRBJ1-1; no definite D call. This CDR3 is built from 14 residues. The germline gives CDR1 SGDLS, CDR2 YYNGEE. V was clipped by 4 bases and J by 10 bases, with 20 bases between them. CDR3 sequence: CASSRRQTADGAFF. The CDR3 DNA follows: TGTGCCAGCAGCCGCCGGCAGACGGCGGACGGAGCTTTCTTT.

The rearrangement uses TRBV11-3 and TRBJ2-7, with a possible D match to TRBD2 (5 bases). The V gene lost 3 bases and the J gene lost 3 bases, with 9 bases spanning the gap. This CDR3 region has 13 residues. Per germline, CDR1 SGHNT and CDR2 YENEEA. Here the CDR3 DNA reads TGTGCCAGCAGCTTCAGCGGTAGCTACGAGCAGTACTTC. It codes for CASSFSGSYEQYF.

This chain joins TRBV27 and TRBJ2-7, with 7 bases lining up with TRBD2. J gave up 4 bases and V 0 bases, and 9 bases lay outside the gene matches. In germline, CDR1 is MNHEY, CDR2 SMNVEV (reference sequence). This CDR3 spans 16 amino acids. The CDR3 protein is CASSLSSGAQAYEQYF. The CDR3 DNA reads TGTGCCAGCAGTTTATCGAGCGGGGCGCAAGCGTACGAGCAGTACTTC.

J is TRBJ1-2 and V is TRBV19; possibly TRBD1 for D (6 bases). V lost 10 bases, J lost 3 bases, and 12 bases lay in between. There are 12 residues in the CDR3. The germline V gene encodes CDR1 LNHDA and CDR2 SQIVND (reference sequence). This CDR3 is CATLGGDYGYTF. CDR3 DNA sequence: TGTGCCACCTTGGGGGGCGACTATGGCTACACCTTC.

The gene calls are TRBV2 and TRBJ1-2; TRBD1 matches at 8 bases. The length of the CDR3 is 14 residues. CDR1 is SNHLY and CDR2 is FYNNEI in the germline V gene. The trim removed 7 bases at V and 4 bases at J, leaving 8 bases unmatched. CDR3 loop: CASNDRGAPYGYTF. Written as DNA, the CDR3 is TGTGCCAGCAACGACAGGGGCGCACCCTATGGCTACACCTTC.

Relative to its sample, this clone is medium-sized. This chain uses TRBV10-3 with TRBJ1-2; possibly TRBD1 for D (5 bases). Looked up from germline, CDR1 is ENHRY and CDR2 is SYGVKD. This CDR3 spans 16 amino acids. Trimming removed 0 bases from V and 4 bases from J, with 15 bases in between. The CDR3 region is CAISESGGNLGYGYTF. CDR3 sequence (DNA): TGTGCCATCAGTGAGTCTGGGGGAAATCTGGGCTATGGCTACACCTTC.

This clone was seen a handful of times. The V call is TRBV7-3, the J call TRBJ1-1; possibly TRBD1 for D (6 bases). The length of the CDR3 is 15 residues. V was clipped by 5 bases and J by 5 bases, with 18 bases between them. The V gene's germline CDR1 is SGHTA and CDR2 FQGTGA. The CDR3 region has the DNA TGTGCCAGCAGCCCATTACCAGGGGATTGGACTGAAGCTTTCTTT. This codes for CASSPLPGDWTEAFF.

This clone qualifies as medium-sized. The CDR3 protein is CASSLKTSEPQGNEQFF. The CDR3 region has the DNA TGTGCCAGTAGTCTGAAGACTAGCGAGCCCCAAGGGAATGAGCAGTTCTTC. This chain joins TRBV19 and TRBJ2-1; TRBD2 matches 8 bases. From germline, CDR1 is LNHDA and CDR2 SQIVND (reference sequence). The CDR3 covers 17 residues. The ends lost 5 bases at V and 7 bases at J; junction bases unmatched: 16. The whole variable domain, filled in from reference TRBV19 and TRBJ2-1, reads DGGITQSPKYLFRKEGQNVTLSCEQNLNHDAMYWYRQDPGQGLRLIYYSQIVNDFQKGDIAEGYSVSREKKESFPLTVTSAQKNPTAFYLCASSLKTSEPQGNEQFFGPGTRLTVL.

V usage is TRBV5-1 and J usage is TRBJ2-5, with 8 bases fitting TRBD1. This CDR3 comprises 14 residues. The V gene's germline CDR1 is SGHRS and CDR2 YFSETQ. V dropped 3 bases and J dropped 1; count of bases not matched to a gene: 2. The CDR3 here is CASSWTGSQETQYF. Here the CDR3 DNA reads TGCGCCAGCAGCTGGACAGGGAGCCAAGAGACCCAGTACTTC.

This clone was detected only a few times. The chain couples TRBV30 to TRBJ2-7, with TRBD1 matching over 9 bases. The CDR3 contains 13 residues. The V gene end was trimmed by 7 bases and the J gene end by 1 base; junction bases not matched to a gene: 5. Per the germline V gene, CDR1 is GTSNPN and CDR2 is SVGIG (reference sequence). The CDR3 nucleotides are TGTGCCTATCAGACAGGGGGGTCCTACGAGCAGTACTTC. Its protein product is CAYQTGGSYEQYF.